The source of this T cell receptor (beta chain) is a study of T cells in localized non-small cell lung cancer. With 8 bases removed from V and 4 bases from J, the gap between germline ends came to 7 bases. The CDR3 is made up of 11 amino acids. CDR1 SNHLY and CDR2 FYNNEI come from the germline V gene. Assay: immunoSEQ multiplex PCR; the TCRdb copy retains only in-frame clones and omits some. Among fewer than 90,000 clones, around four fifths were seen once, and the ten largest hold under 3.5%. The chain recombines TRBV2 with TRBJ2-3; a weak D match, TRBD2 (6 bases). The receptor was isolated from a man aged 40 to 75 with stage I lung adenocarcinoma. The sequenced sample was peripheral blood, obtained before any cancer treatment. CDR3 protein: CASRLADTQYF. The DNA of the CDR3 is TGTGCCAGCCGACTAGCAGATACGCAGTATTTT.